This entry describes one T cell receptor (beta chain). This sample was included in a study of control samples from healthy donors and cancer patients. Germline V gene lookup returns CDR1 SEHNR and CDR2 FQNEAQ (reference sequence). Trimming removed 2 bases from V and 10 bases from J; junction bases left unmatched: 4. This CDR3 is built from 13 residues. Sequenced by immunoSEQ multiplex PCR; TCRdb stores in-frame clones only, minus some. Among 120,000 to 150,000 clones listed, 91% were seen once. Sequenced input: blood. The rearrangement links TRBV7-9 to TRBJ2-1; 8 nucleotides agree with TRBD1. This receptor was obtained from a man aged 25 to 45 in good health. CDR3 in amino acids: CASSLLDRGEQFF. The CDR3 nucleotides are TGTGCCAGCAGCTTACTTGACAGGGGCGAGCAGTTCTTC.